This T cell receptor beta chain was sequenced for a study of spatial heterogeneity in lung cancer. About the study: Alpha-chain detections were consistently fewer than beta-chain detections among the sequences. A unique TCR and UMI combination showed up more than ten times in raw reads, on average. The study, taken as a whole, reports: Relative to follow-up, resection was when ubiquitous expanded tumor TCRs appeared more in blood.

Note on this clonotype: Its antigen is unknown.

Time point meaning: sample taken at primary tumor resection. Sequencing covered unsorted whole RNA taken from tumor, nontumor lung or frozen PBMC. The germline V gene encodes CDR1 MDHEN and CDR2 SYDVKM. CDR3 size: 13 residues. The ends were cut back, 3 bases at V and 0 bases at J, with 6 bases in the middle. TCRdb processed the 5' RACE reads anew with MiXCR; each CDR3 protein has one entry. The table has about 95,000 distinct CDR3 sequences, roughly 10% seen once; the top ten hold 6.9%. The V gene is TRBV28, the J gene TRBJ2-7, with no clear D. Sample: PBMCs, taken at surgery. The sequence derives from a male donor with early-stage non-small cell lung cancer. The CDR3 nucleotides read TGTGCCAGCAGTTTGGGCAACTCCTACGAGCAGTACTTC. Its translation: CASSLGNSYEQYF.